This T cell receptor (beta chain) was identified during a study of blood T cells in healthy people across ages. A second about 6 to 12 cycle PCR used barcoded and J-beta primers. A template-switch adaptor containing 12 random nucleotides labeled each cDNA molecule. TCRdb re-derived calls from the 5' RACE reads in MiXCR, one entry per CDR3 protein. This repertoire shows more than 650,000 distinct CDR3 sequences, about a fifth found once; its top ten account for roughly 22%. This clonotype is a singleton in its sample. The antigen is unknown. The study drew donors from healthy Caucasian individuals in Russia aged roughly 6 to 90. In germline, CDR1 is LGHNA, CDR2 YSLEER. The CDR3 contains 16 residues. The V and J ends lost 0 bases and 0 bases, in that order; junction bases with no gene match: 2. Whole-study findings and limits: Roughly linear age-related decline in beta diversity appeared, significant by age about 40.

Sequencing was performed on blood. The TCR originated in a man between 65 and 85 years old in good health. This chain links TRBV4-3 with TRBJ2-3; the match to TRBD2 covers 8 bases. The CDR3 region is CASSQDLAGSTDTQYF. CDR3 nucleotides: TGCGCCAGCAGCCAAGATCTAGCGGGCAGCACAGATACGCAGTATTTT.